Listed here are 9 T cell receptor beta chains from one sample, sequenced in a study of T cells in Graves' hyperthyroidism and ophthalmopathy. RNA transcripts provided the source from which TCR beta CDR3 regions were amplified. The HTBI set primed first-round TCR CDR3 RT-PCR. TCRdb reanalysed the multiplex PCR reads using MiXCR and keeps one entry per CDR3 protein. The data show hundreds of thousands of distinct CDR3 sequences, about 15% seen once. The sequenced sample consisted of blood. Every receptor here comes from a woman between 25 and 40 years old with Graves' hyperthyroidism that later progressed to Graves' ophthalmopathy.

The genes are TRBV5-1 and TRBJ2-5; no clear D gene. The CDR3 totals 14 residues. The V end was cut by 0 bases, the J end by 5 bases, with 11 bases between. Germline V lookup: CDR1 SGHRS, CDR2 YFSETQ. The CDR3 is CASSLAPVRETQYF. DNA of the CDR3: TGCGCCAGCAGCTTGGCCCCTGTCCGGGAGACCCAGTACTTC.

This clonotype has ten or more counts. The V call is TRBV7-3, the J call TRBJ1-1, with D possibly TRBD1 on 5 matching bases. The CDR3 has 16 residues. Germline lookup yields CDR1 SGHTA and CDR2 FQGTGA. V shed 5 bases and J shed 0 bases, with 16 bases lying between them. DNA for the CDR3: TGTGCCAGCAGCCTAGCACGGGACCGCATGAACACTGAAGCTTTCTTT. Protein: CASSLARDRMNTEAFF. The variable domain in full, completed from reference TRBV7-3 and TRBJ1-1, reads GAGVSQTPSNKVTEKGKYVELRCDPISGHTALYWYRQSLGQGPEFLIYFQGTGAADDSGLPNDRFFAVRPEGSVSTLKIQRTERGDSAVYLCASSLARDRMNTEAFFGQGTRLTVV.

The V gene is TRBV20-1, the J gene TRBJ1-6; 9 bases are a match to TRBD1. CDR1 is DFQATT and CDR2 is SNEGSKA in the germline V gene (reference sequence). The CDR3 contains 14 residues. J was trimmed by 7 bases and V by 3 bases; bases with no gene match: 4. For the CDR3, the DNA is TGCAGTGCTAGGAGGACAGGGGAGAATTCACCCCTCCACTTT. It specifies CSARRTGENSPLHF.

The chain uses TRBV14 and TRBJ1-4; no clear D. The V and J ends lost 1 base and 8 bases respectively, with 5 bases between them. Germline V CDR1 and CDR2: SGHDN, FVKESK. The CDR3 loop spans 12 amino acids. For the CDR3, the DNA is TGTGCCAGCAGCCAAGGAACCGAAAAACTGTTTTTT. Its protein product is CASSQGTEKLFF.

Ten or more counts support this clonotype. The chain is built from TRBV2 and TRBJ2-7; D is unclear. V was cut by 4 bases and J by 1 base, with 14 bases left in between. Germline lookup yields CDR1 SNHLY and CDR2 FYNNEI. The CDR3 sequence is 15 residues long. This chain's CDR3 is CASSGRTELSYEQYF. The CDR3 DNA reads as TGTGCCAGCAGTGGTAGAACAGAATTGTCCTACGAGCAGTACTTC.

There are a few counts of this clonotype. This chain links TRBV5-5 with TRBJ2-2; TRBD1 aligns across 11 bases. V shed 2 bases, J shed 4 bases, and the junction held 4 bases outside the gene matches. Germline CDR1 and CDR2: SGHKS and YYEKEE (reference sequence). The CDR3 covers 16 residues. DNA for the CDR3: TGTGCCAGCAGCTTATTGGGGACAGGGGGCACCGGGGAGCTGTTTTTT. This sequence encodes CASSLLGTGGTGELFF.

This chain connects TRBV12-3 or TRBV12-4 to TRBJ1-1; D call uncertain. Trimming shortened V by 11 bases and J by 6 bases, and 16 bases separated the two germline ends. This CDR3 is built from 12 residues. The CDR3 bases are TGTGCCGGCACCCAAGGGTTCGCTGAAGCTTTCTTT. Protein sequence: CAGTQGFAEAFF.

This clonotype has a count of ten or more. The chain recombines TRBV7-2 with TRBJ1-5, with D unclear. Germline CDR1 reads SGHTA; CDR2 reads FQGNSA. The ends were cut back, 2 bases at V and 8 bases at J, with 16 bases in the middle. The CDR3 sequence is 15 residues long. CDR3 DNA: TGTGCCAGCAGCTTAAATCAGGCCGGGATGGAGCCCCAGCATTTT. Its protein is CASSLNQAGMEPQHF.

The rearrangement joins TRBV30 to TRBJ1-5; D uncertain. V was clipped by 3 bases and J by 2 bases, with 11 bases between them. The CDR3 is made up of 14 amino acids. CDR1 and CDR2 (germline): GTSNPN, SVGIG (reference sequence). The CDR3 protein is CAWSLGFGNQPQHF. The CDR3 region has the DNA TGTGCCTGGAGCCTAGGGTTCGGCAATCAGCCCCAGCATTTT. Variable domain in full (rest from reference TRBV30 and TRBJ1-5): SQTIHQWPATLVQPVGSPLSLECTVEGTSNPNLYWYRQAAGRGLQLLFYSVGIGQISSEVPQNLSASRPQDRQFILSSKKLLLSDSGFYLCAWSLGFGNQPQHFGDGTRLSIL.